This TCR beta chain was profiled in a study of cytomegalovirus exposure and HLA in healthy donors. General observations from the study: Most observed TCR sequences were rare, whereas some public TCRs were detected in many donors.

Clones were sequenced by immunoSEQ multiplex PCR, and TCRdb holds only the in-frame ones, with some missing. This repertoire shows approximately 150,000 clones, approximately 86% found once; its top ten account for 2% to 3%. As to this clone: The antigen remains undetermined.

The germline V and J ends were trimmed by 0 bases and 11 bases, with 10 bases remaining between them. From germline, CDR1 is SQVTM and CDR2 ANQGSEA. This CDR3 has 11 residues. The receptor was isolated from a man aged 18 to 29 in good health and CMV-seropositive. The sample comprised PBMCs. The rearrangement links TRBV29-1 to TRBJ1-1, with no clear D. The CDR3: CSVEDGRAAFF. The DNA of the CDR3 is TGCAGCGTTGAAGATGGTAGAGCTGCTTTCTTT.